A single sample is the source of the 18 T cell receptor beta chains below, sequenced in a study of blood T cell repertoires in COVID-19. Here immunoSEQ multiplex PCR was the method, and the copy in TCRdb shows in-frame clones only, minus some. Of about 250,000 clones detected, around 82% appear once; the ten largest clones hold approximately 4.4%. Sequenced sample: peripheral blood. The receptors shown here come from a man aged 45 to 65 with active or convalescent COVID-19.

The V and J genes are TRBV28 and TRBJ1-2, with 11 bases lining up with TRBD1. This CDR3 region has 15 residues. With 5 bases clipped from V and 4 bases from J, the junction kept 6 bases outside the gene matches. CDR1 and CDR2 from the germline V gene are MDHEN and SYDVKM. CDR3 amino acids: CASSRTGTGGYGYTF. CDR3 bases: TGTGCCAGCAGTCGCACCGGGACAGGGGGCTATGGCTACACCTTC.

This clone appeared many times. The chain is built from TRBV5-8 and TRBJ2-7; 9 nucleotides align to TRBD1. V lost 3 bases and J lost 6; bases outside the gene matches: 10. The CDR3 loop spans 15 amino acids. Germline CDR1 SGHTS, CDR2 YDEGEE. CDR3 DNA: TGTGCCAGCAGCTGGGAGCCGGGACAGGGCGCCGAGCAGTACTTC. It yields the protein CASSWEPGQGAEQYF.

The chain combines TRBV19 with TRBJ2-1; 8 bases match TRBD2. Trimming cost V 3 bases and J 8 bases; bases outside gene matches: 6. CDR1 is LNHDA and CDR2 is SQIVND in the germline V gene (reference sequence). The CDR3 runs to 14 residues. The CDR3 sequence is CASSMSGGADEQFF. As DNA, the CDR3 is TGTGCCAGTAGTATGTCCGGGGGGGCCGATGAGCAGTTCTTC.

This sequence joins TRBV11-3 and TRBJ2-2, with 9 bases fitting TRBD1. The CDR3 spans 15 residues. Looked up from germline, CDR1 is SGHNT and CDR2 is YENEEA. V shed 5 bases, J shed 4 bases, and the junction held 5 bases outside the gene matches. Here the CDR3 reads CASSGATGGTGELFF. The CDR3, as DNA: TGTGCCAGCAGCGGAGCGACAGGGGGCACCGGGGAGCTGTTTTTT.

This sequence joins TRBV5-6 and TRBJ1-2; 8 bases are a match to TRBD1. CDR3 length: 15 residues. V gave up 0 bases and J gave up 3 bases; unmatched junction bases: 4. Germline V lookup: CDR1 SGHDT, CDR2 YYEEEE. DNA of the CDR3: TGTGCCAGCAGCTTGGCCGACAGGGGCTACTATGGCTACACCTTC. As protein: CASSLADRGYYGYTF.

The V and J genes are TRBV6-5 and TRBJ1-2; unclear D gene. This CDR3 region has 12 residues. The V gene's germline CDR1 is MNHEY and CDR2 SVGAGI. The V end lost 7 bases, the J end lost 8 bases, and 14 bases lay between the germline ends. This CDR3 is CASTSQEEGYTF. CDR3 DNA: TGTGCCAGCACCTCCCAAGAGGAGGGCTACACCTTC.

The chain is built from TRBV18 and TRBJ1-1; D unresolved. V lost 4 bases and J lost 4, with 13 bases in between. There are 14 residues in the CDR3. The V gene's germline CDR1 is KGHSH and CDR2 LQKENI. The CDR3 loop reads CASSRRAEVTEAFF. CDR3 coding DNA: TGTGCCAGCTCACGGCGGGCCGAGGTCACTGAAGCTTTCTTT.

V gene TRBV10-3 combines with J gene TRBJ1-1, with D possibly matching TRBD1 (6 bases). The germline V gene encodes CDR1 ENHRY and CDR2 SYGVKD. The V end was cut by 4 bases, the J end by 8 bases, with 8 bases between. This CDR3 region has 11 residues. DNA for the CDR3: TGTGCCATCAGTGCCGGACAGGAAGCTTTCTTT. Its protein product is CAISAGQEAFF.

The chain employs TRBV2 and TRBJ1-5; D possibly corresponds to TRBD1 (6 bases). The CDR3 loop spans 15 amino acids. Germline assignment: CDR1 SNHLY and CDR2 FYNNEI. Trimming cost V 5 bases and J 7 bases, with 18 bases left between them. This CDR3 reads CASSPLGQGTQPQHF. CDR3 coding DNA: TGTGCCAGCAGTCCTCTTGGGCAGGGGACGCAGCCCCAGCATTTT.

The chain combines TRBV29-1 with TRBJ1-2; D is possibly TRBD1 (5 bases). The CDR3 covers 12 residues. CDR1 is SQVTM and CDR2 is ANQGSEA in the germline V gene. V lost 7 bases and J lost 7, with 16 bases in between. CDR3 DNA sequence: TGCAGCGATACAACAGGCGCTGGTGGCTACACCTTC. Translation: CSDTTGAGGYTF.

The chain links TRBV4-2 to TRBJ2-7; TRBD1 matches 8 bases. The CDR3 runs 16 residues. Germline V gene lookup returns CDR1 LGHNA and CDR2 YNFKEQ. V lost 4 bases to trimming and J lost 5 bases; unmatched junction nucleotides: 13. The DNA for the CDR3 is TGTGCCAGCAGCCCCGGAAAGACAGGGGTCGAGGACGAGCAGTACTTC. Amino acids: CASSPGKTGVEDEQYF.

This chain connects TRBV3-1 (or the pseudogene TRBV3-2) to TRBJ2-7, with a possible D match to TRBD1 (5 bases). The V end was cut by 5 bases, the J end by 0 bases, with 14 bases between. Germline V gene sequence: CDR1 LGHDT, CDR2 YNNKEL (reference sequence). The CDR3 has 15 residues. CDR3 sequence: CASSSTASSSYEQYF. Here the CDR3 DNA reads TGTGCCAGCAGCTCGACAGCATCCTCCTCCTACGAGCAGTACTTC.

CDR3: CASTPPLGAGGETEAFF. DNA of the CDR3: TGTGCCAGCACCCCGCCGTTGGGGGCTGGAGGTGAGACTGAAGCTTTCTTT. This rearrangement joins TRBV28 to TRBJ1-1; possibly TRBD1 for D (6 bases). Germline loops: CDR1 MDHEN, CDR2 SYDVKM. CDR3 length: 17 amino acids. Trimming left V 7 bases short and J 5 bases short, with 26 bases between.

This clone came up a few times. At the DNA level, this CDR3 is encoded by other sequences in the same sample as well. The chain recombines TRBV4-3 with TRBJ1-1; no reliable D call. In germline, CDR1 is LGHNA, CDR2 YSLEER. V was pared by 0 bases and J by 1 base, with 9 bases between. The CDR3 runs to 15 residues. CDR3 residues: CASSQEARGNTEAFF. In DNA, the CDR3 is TGCGCCAGCAGCCAAGAAGCCCGAGGGAACACTGAAGCTTTCTTT.

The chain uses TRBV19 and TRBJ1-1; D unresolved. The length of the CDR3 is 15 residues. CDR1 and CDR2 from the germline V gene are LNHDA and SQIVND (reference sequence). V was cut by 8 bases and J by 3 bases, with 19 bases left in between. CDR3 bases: TGTGCCAGTGGAGGAGTAAGGGAGCGATACACTGAAGCTTTCTTT. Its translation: CASGGVRERYTEAFF.

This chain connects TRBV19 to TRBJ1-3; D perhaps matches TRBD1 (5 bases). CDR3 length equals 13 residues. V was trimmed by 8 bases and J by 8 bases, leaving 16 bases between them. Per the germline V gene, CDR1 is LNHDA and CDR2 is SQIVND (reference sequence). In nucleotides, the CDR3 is TGTGCCAGTTCCGAATCCGCGGGGGACACCATATATTTT. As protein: CASSESAGDTIYF.

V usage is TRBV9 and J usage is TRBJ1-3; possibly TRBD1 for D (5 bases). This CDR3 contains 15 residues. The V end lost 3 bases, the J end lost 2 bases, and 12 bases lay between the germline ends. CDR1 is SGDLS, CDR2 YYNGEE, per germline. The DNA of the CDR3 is TGTGCCAGCAGCGGCGGAGGGGAGCCTGGAAACACCATATATTTT. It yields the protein CASSGGGEPGNTIYF.

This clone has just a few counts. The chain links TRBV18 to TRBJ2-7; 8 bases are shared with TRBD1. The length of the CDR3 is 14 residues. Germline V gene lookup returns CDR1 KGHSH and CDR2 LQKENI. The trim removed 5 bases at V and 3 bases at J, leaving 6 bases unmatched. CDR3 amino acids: CASSAAGQGYEQYF. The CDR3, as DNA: TGTGCCAGCTCAGCCGCAGGACAGGGCTACGAGCAGTACTTC.